This T cell receptor (beta chain) was sequenced during a study of blood T cell repertoires in COVID-19. Original processing methods: Reference gene primer amplification gave estimated nucleated cell counts. The repertoire was sequenced with immunoSEQ multiplex PCR; TCRdb's copy has only in-frame clones and lacks some. The V and J calls and clone size come from that table; D and trimming were worked out from the DNA. Here the sample spans 150,000 to 200,000 clones, around 83% being singletons. This clone showed up just a few times. V shed 4 bases and J shed 8 bases, with 11 bases lying between them. Per germline, CDR1 MGHDK and CDR2 SYGVNS. The CDR3 is made up of 12 amino acids.

The sample taken for sequencing was peripheral blood. The V gene is TRBV25-1, the J gene TRBJ1-2; perhaps TRBD1 as D (5 bases). The sequence was collected from a human donor in a cohort sampled during active COVID-19. The CDR3 DNA follows: TGTGCCAGCAGTGCTCAGGGAGGCGGCTACACCTTC. Its translation is CASSAQGGGYTF.